This section outlines one T cell receptor (beta chain) sequence together with its context. Antigen: not known. The data were taken from a study of graft-versus-host responses after intestinal transplantation. In the study overall: Grafts were multivisceral, liver-intestinal, or isolated intestinal. Recipients were all induced with anti-thymocyte globulin, then given tacrolimus and steroids for about three years.

Points from the study as a whole: There was an association between peak levels of circulating GvH clones and early post-transplant HvG declines. Analysis identified GvH clones in recipient marrow, with some appearing first in ileum or blood.

The table came from immunoSEQ multiplex PCR; TCRdb's copy has only in-frame clones and leaves some out. Of 65,000 to 85,000 clones in the sample, more than 75% were seen once. Germline V CDR1 and CDR2: MRHNA, SNTAGT. The CDR3 has 14 amino acids. J lost 8 bases, V lost 5 bases, and 8 bases had no gene match. The chain couples TRBV6-4 to TRBJ2-1; 8 bases agree with TRBD2. The sequencing used unstimulated CD8+ T cells sorted from spleen or lymph node cells, collected before transplant. This receptor was obtained from a human donor who was the organ donor for an intestinal transplant. The DNA of the CDR3 is TGTGCCAGCAGTAGAGACGGGGGGGTGGATGAGCAGTTCTTC. This encodes CASSRDGGVDEQFF.